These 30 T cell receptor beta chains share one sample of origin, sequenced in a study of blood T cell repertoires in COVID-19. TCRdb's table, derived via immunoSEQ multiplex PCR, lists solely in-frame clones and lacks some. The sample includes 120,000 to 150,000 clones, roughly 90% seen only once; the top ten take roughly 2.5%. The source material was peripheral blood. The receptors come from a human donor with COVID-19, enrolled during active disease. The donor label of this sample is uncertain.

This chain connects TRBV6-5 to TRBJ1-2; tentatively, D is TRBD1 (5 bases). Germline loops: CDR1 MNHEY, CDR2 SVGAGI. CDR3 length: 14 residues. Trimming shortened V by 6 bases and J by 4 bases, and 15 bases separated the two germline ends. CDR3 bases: TGTGCCAGCAGGAAAGTGGGGGGGATCTATGGCTACACCTTC. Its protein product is CASRKVGGIYGYTF.

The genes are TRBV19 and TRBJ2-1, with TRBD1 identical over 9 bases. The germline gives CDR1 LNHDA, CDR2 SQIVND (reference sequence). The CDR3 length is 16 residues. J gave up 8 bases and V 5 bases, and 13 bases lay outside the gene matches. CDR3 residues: CASSWLLGTGWDEQFF. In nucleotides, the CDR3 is TGTGCCAGTAGTTGGTTATTGGGGACAGGGTGGGATGAGCAGTTCTTC.

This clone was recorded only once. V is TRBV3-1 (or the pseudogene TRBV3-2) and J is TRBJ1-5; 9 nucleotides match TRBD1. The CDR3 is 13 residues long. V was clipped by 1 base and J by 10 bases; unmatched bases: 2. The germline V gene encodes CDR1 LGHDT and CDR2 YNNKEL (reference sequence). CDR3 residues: CASSQGTGAPQHF. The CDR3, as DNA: TGTGCCAGCAGCCAAGGGACAGGGGCCCCCCAGCATTTT.

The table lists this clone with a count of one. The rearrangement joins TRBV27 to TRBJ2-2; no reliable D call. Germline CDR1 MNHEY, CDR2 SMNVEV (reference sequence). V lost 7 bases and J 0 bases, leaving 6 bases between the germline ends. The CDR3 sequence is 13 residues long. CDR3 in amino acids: CASKLANTGELFF. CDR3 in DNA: TGTGCCAGCAAGCTGGCGAACACCGGGGAGCTGTTTTTT.

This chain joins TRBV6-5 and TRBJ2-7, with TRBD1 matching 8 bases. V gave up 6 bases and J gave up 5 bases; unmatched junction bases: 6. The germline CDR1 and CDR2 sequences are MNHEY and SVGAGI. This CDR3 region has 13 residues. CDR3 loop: CASRDRERHEQYF. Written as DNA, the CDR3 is TGTGCCAGCAGGGACAGGGAAAGACACGAGCAGTACTTC.

The CDR3, as DNA: TGTGCCAGCAGCTCGGACAGGGACAAATGGTACTTC. Amino acid sequence: CASSSDRDKWYF. The rearrangement links TRBV11-1 to TRBJ2-7; 8 positions agree with TRBD1. This CDR3 has 12 amino acids. Trimming at V came to 4 bases and at J to 12 bases, leaving 8 bases not matched to a gene. CDR1 is SGHAT, CDR2 FQDESV, per germline (reference sequence). Full variable domain (remainder filled in from reference TRBV11-1 and TRBJ2-7): EAEVAQSPRYKITEKSQAVAFWCDPISGHATLYWYRQILGQGPELLVQFQDESVVDDSQLPKDRFSAERLKGVDSTLKIQPAELGDSAMYLCASSSDRDKWYFGPGTRLTVT.

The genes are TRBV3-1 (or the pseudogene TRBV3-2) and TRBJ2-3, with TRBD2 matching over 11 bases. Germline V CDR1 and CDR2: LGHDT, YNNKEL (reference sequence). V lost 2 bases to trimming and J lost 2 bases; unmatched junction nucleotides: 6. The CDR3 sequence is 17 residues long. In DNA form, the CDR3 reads TGTGCCAGCAGCCAACCAGGGACTAGCGGATCCACAGATACGCAGTATTTT. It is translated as CASSQPGTSGSTDTQYF.

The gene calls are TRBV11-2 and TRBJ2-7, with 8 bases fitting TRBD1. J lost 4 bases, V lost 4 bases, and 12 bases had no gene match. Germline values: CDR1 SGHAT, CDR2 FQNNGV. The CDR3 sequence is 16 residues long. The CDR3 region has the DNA TGTGCCAGCAGCTCGGATGGACAGGGTGGGTCTTACGAGCAGTACTTC. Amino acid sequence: CASSSDGQGGSYEQYF.

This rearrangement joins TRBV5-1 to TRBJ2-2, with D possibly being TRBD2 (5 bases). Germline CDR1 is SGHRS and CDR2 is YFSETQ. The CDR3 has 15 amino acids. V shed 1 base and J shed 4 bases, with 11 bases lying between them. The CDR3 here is CASSLFPGSTGELFF. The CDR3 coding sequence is TGCGCCAGCAGCTTGTTTCCGGGAAGCACCGGGGAGCTGTTTTTT.

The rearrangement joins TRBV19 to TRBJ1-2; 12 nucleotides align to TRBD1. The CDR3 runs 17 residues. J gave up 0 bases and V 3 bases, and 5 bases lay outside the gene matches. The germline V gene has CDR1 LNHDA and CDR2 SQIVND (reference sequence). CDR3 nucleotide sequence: TGTGCCAGTAGTATCCAGGGACAGGGGGCCGCTAACTATGGCTACACCTTC. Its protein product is CASSIQGQGAANYGYTF. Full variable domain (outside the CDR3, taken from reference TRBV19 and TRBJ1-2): DGGITQSPKYLFRKEGQNVTLSCEQNLNHDAMYWYRQDPGQGLRLIYYSQIVNDFQKGDIAEGYSVSREKKESFPLTVTSAQKNPTAFYLCASSIQGQGAANYGYTFGSGTRLTVV.

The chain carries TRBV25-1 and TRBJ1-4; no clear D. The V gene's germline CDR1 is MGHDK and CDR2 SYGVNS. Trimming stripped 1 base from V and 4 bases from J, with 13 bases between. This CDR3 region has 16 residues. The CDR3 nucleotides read TGTGCCAGCAGTGAATCTGGGAGTGGAGGTAATGAAAAACTGTTTTTT. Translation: CASSESGSGGNEKLFF.

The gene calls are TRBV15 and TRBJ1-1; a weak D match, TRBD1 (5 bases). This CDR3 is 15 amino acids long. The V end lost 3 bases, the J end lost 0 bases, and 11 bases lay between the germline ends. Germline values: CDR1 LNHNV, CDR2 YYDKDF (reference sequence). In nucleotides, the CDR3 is TGTGCCACCAGCAGGGGGGGACTCCTGAACACTGAAGCTTTCTTT. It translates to CATSRGGLLNTEAFF.

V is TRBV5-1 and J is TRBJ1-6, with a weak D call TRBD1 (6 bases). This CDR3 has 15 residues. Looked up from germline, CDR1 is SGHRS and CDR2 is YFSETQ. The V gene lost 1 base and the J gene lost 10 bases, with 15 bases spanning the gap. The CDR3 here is CASSLTGKERSPLHF. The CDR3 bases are TGCGCCAGCAGCTTGACAGGGAAGGAGCGATCACCCCTCCACTTT.

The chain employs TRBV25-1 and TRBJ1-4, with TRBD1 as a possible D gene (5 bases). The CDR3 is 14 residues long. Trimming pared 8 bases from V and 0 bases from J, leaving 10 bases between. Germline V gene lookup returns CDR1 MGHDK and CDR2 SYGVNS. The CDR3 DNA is TGTGCCAGCTGGGGGGGGGCAACTAATGAAAAACTGTTTTTT. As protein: CASWGGATNEKLFF.

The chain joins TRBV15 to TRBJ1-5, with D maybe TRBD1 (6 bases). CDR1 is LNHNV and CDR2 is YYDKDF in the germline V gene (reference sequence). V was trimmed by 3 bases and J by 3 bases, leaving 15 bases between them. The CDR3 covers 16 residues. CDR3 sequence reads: CATSRARGGANQPQHF. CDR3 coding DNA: TGTGCCACCAGCAGGGCCCGAGGGGGGGCCAATCAGCCCCAGCATTTT.

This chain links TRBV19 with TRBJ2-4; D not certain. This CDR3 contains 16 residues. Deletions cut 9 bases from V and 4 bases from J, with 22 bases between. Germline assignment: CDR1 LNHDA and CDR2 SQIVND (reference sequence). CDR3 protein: CASKTGPSAEKNIQYF. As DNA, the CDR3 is TGTGCCAGCAAGACTGGCCCCTCCGCAGAAAAAAACATTCAGTACTTC.

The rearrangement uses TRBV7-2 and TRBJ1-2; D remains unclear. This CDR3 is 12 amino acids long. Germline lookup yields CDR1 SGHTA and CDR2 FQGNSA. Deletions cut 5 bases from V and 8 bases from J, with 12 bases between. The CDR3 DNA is TGTGCCAGCAGCCGGACTGCGAAGGGCTACACCTTC. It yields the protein CASSRTAKGYTF.

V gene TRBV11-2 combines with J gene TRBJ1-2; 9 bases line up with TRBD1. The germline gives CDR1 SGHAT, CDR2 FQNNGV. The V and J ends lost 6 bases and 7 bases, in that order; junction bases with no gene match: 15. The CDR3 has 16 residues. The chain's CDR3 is CASSDYRGQSFSGYTF. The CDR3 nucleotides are TGTGCCAGCAGTGATTACAGGGGGCAATCTTTCTCTGGCTACACCTTC.

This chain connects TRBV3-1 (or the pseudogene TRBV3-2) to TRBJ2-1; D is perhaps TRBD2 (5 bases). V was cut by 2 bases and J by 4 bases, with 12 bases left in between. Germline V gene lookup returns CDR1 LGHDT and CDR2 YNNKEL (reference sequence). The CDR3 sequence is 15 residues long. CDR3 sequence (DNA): TGTGCCAGCAGCCAACTAGCTTCTGGGTACAATGAGCAGTTCTTC. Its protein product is CASSQLASGYNEQFF.

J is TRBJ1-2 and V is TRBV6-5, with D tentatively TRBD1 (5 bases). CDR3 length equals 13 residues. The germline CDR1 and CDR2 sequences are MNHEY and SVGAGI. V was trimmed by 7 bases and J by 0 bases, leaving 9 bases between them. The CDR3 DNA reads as TGTGCCAGCACCAAGACAGCTAACTATGGCTACACCTTC. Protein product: CASTKTANYGYTF.

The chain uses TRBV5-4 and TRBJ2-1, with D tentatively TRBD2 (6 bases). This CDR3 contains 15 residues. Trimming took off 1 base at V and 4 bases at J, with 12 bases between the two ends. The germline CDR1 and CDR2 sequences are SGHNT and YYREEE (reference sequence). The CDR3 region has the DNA TGTGCCAGCAGCTTGCCTCAACTAGCTTACAATGAGCAGTTCTTC. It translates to CASSLPQLAYNEQFF.

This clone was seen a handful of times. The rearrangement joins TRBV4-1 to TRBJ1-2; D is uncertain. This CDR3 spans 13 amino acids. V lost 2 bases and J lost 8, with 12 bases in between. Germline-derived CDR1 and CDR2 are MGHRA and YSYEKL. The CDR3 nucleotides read TGCGCCAGCAGCCAACCCCAACCAGGAGGCTACACCTTC. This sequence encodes CASSQPQPGGYTF.

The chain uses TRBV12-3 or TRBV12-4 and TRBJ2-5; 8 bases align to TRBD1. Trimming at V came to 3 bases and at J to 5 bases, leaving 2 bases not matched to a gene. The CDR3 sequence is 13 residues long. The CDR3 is CASSFRGPETQYF. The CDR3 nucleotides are TGTGCCAGCAGTTTCAGGGGGCCGGAGACCCAGTACTTC.

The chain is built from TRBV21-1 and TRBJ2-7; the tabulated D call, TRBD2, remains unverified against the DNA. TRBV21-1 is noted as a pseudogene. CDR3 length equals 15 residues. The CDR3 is CASSLFRTGRYEQYF. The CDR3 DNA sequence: TGTGCCAGCAGCCTTTTCAGGACTGGAAGGTACGAGCAGTACTTC.

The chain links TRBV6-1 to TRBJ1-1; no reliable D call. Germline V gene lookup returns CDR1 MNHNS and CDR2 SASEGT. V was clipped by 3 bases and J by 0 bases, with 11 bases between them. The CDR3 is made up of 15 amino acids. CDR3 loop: CASSEIWAMNTEAFF. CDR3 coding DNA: TGTGCCAGCAGTGAGATTTGGGCCATGAACACTGAAGCTTTCTTT.

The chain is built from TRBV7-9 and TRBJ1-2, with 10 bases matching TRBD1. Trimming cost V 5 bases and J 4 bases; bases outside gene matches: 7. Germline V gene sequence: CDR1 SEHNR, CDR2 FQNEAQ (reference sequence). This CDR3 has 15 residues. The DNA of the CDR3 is TGTGCCAGCAGCGGAGGGACAGGGGTTTTCTATGGCTACACCTTC. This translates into CASSGGTGVFYGYTF.

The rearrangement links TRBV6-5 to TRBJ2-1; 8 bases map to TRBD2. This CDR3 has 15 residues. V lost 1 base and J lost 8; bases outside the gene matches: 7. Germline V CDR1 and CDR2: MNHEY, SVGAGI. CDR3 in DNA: TGTGCCAGCAGTTACTACCCGGGAGGGAGGGATGAGCAGTTCTTC. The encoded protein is CASSYYPGGRDEQFF.

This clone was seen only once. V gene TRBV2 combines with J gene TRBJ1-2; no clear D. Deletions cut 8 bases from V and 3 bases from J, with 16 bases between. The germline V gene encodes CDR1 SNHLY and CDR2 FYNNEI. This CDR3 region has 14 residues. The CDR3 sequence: CASLLRGLDYGYTF. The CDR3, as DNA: TGTGCCAGCCTTCTCAGAGGGTTAGACTATGGCTACACCTTC.

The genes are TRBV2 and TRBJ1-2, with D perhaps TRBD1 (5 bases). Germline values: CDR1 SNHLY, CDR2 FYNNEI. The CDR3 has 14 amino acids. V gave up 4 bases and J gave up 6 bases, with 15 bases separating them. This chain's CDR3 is CASSAIGGTNGYTF. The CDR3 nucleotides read TGTGCCAGCAGTGCTATTGGGGGGACGAATGGCTACACCTTC.

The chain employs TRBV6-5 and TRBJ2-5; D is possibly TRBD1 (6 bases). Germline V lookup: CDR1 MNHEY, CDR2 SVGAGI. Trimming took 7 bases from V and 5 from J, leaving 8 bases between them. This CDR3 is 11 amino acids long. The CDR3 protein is CASIRGETQYF. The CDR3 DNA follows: TGTGCCAGCATTAGGGGGGAGACCCAGTACTTC.